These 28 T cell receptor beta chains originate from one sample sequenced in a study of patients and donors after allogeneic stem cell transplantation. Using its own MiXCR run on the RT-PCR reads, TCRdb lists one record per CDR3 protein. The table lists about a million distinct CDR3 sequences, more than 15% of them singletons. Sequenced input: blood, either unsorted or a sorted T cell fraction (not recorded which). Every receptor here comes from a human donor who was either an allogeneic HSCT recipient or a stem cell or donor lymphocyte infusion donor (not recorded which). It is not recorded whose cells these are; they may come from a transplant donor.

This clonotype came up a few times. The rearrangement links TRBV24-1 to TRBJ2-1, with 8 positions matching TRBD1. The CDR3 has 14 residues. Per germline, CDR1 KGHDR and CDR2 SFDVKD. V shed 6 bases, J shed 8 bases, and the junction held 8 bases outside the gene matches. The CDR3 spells CATSPETGVHEQFF. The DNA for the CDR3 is TGTGCCACCAGTCCGGAGACAGGGGTGCATGAGCAGTTCTTC.

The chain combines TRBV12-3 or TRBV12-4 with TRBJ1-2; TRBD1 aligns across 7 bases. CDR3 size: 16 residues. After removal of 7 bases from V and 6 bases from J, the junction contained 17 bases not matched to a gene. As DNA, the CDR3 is TGTGCCAGCACCCCTTGGGGGGGTGACAGGGTGAATGGCTACACCTTC. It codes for CASTPWGGDRVNGYTF.

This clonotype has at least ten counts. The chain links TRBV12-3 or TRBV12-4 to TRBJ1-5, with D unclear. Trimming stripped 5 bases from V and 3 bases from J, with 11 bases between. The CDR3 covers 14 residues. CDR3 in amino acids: CASSPWGTNQPQHF. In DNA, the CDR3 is TGTGCCAGCAGTCCTTGGGGTACCAATCAGCCCCAGCATTTT.

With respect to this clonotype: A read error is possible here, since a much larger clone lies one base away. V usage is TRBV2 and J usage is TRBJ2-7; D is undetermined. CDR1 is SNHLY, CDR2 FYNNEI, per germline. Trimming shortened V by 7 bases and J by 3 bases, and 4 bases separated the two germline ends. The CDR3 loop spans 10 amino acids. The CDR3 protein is CASTNYEQYF. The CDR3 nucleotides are TGTGCCAGCACCAACTACGAGCAGTACTTC.

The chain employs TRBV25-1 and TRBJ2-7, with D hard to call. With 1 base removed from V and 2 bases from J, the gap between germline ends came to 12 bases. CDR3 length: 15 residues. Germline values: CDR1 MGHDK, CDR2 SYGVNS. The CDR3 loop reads CASSELGSAPYEQYF. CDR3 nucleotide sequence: TGTGCCAGCAGTGAATTAGGGTCCGCGCCCTACGAGCAGTACTTC.

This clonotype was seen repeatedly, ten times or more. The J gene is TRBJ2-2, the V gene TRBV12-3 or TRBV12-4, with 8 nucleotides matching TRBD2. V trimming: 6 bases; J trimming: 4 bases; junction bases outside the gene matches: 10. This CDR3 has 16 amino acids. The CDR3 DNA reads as TGTGCCAGCAGAATAGCGGGGAGTGGCTCCACCGGGGAGCTGTTTTTT. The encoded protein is CASRIAGSGSTGELFF.

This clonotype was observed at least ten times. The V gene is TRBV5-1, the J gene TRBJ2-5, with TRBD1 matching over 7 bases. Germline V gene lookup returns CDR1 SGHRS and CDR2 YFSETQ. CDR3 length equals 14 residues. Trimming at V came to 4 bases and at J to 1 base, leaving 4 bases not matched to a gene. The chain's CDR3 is CASSGGQIQETQYF. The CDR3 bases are TGCGCCAGCAGCGGGGGACAGATCCAAGAGACCCAGTACTTC.

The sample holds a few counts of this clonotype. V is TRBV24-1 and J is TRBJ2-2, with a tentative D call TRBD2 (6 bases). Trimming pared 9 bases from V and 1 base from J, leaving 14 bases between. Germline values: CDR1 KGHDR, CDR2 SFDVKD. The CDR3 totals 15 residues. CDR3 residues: CATGTGMRNTGELFF. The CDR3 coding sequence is TGTGCCACCGGGACTGGTATGCGGAACACCGGGGAGCTGTTTTTT.

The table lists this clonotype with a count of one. The CDR3 spells CASSAGGTPYNEQFF. DNA for the CDR3: TGTGCCAGCAGTGCTGGCGGGACTCCCTACAATGAGCAGTTCTTC. The J gene is TRBJ2-1, the V gene TRBV25-1, with D tentatively TRBD2 (6 bases). Germline V CDR1 and CDR2: MGHDK, SYGVNS. The CDR3 covers 15 residues. V dropped 4 bases and J dropped 2 bases, with 12 bases sitting between them.

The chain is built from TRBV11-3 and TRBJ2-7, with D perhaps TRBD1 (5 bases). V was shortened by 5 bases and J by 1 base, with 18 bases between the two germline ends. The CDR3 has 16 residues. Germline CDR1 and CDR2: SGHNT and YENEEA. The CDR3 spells CASSGDLRTFSYEQYF. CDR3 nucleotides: TGTGCCAGCAGCGGAGATCTTCGGACATTTTCCTACGAGCAGTACTTC. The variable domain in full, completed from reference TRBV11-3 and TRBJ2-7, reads EAGVVQSPRYKIIEKKQPVAFWCNPISGHNTLYWYLQNLGQGPELLIRYENEEAVDDSQLPKDRFSAERLKGVDSTLKIQPAELGDSAVYLCASSGDLRTFSYEQYFGPGTRLTVT.

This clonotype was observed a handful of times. Written as DNA, the CDR3 is TGTGCCAGCAGCTATCCTAGACTAGCGATTGTCACCTACAATGAGCAGTTCTTC. It yields the protein CASSYPRLAIVTYNEQFF. V is TRBV11-1 and J is TRBJ2-1; 8 bases align to TRBD2. CDR3 length: 18 residues. V lost 4 bases to trimming and J lost 2 bases; unmatched junction nucleotides: 13. Germline CDR1 SGHAT, CDR2 FQDESV (reference sequence).

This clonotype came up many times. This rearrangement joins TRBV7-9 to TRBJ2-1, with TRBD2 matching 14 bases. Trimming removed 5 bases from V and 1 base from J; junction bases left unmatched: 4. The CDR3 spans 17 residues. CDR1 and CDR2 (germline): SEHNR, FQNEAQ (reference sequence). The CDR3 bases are TGTGCCAGCAGCACAGGGACTAGCGGGAGTTCCTACAATGAGCAGTTCTTC. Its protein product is CASSTGTSGSSYNEQFF.

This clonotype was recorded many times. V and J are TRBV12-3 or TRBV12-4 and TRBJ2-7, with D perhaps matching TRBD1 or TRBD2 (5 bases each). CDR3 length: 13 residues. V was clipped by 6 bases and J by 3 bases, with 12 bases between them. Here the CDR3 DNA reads TGTGCCAGCAGGGATGGGACCTTCTACGAGCAGTACTTC. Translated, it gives CASRDGTFYEQYF.

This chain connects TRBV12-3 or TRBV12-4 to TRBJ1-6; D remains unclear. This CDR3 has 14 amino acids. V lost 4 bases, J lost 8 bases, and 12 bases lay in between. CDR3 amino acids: CASSSPYSDSPLHF. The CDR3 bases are TGTGCCAGCAGTTCCCCCTACTCTGATTCACCCCTCCACTTT.

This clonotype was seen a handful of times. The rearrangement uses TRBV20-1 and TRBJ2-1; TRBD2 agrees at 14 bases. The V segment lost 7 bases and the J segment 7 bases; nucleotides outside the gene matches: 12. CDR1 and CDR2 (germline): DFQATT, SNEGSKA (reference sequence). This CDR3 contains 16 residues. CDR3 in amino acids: CSVTRLAGGPWNEQFF. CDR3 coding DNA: TGCAGTGTCACCAGACTAGCGGGAGGGCCATGGAATGAGCAGTTCTTC.

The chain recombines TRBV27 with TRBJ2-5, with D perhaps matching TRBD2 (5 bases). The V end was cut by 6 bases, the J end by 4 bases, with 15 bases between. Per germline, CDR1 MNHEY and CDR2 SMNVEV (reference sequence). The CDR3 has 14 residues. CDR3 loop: CASRHGVSGETQYF. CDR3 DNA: TGTGCCAGCAGGCACGGGGTATCGGGAGAGACCCAGTACTTC.

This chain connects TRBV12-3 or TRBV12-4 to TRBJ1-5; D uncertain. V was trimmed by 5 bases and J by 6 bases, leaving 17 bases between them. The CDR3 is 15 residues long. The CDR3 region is CASSPTLLGGQPQHF. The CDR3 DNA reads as TGTGCCAGCAGTCCCACGCTCCTGGGTGGTCAGCCCCAGCATTTT.

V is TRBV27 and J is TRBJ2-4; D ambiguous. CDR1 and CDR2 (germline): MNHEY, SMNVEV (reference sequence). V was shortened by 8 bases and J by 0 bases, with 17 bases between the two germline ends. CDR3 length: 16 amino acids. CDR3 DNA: TGTGCCAGCCAAACTCGACTTTCCCTAGCCAAAAACATTCAGTACTTC. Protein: CASQTRLSLAKNIQYF.

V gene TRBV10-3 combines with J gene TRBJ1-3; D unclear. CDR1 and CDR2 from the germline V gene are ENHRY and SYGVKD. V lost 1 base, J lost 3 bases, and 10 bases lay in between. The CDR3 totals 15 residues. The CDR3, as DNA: TGTGCCATCAGTGAGTTTGCGCCCGTTGGAAACACCATATATTTT. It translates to CAISEFAPVGNTIYF.

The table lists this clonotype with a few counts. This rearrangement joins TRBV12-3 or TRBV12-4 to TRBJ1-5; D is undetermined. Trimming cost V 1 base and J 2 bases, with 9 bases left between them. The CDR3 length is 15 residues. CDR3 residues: CASSLGTFGNQPQHF. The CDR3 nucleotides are TGTGCCAGCAGTTTAGGGACCTTCGGCAATCAGCCCCAGCATTTT.

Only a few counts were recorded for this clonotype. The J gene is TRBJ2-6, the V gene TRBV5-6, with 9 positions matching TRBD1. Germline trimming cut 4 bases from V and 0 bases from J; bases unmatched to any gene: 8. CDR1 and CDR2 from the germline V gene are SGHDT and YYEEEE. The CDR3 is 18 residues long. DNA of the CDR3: TGTGCCAGCAGCCCGGGACAGGGAAAGGCCTCTGGGGCCAACGTCCTGACTTTC. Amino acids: CASSPGQGKASGANVLTF.

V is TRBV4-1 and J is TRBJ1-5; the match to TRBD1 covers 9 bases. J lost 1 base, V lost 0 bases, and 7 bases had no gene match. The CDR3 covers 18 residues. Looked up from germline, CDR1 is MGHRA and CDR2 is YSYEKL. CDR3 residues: CASSQEGTGWESNQPQHF. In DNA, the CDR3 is TGCGCCAGCAGCCAAGAGGGGACAGGGTGGGAGAGCAATCAGCCCCAGCATTTT.

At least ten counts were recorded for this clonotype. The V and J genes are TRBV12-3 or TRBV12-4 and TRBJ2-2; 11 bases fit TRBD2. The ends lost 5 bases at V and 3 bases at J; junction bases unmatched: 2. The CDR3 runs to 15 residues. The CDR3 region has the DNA TGTGCCAGCAGTCCGGGACTAGCGGACACCGGGGAGCTGTTTTTT. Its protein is CASSPGLADTGELFF.

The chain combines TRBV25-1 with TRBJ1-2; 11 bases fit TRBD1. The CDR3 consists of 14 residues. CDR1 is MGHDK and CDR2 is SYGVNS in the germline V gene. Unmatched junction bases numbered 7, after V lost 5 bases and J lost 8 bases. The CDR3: CASSSGQGGRGYTF. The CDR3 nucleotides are TGTGCCAGCAGTTCGGGACAGGGGGGTAGGGGCTACACCTTC.

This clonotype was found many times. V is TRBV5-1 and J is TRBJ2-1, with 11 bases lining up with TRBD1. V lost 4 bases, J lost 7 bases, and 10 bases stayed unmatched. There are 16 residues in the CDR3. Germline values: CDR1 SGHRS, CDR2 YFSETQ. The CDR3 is CASSLNPGQGGNEQFF. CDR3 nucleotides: TGCGCCAGCAGCCTTAATCCGGGACAGGGGGGAAATGAGCAGTTCTTC.

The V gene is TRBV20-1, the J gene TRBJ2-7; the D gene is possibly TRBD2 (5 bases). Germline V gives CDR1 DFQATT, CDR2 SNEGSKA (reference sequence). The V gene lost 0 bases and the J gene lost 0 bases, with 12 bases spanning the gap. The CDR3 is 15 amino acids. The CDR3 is CSARELRAVSYEQYF. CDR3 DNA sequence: TGCAGTGCTAGAGAATTGAGAGCGGTCTCCTACGAGCAGTACTTC.

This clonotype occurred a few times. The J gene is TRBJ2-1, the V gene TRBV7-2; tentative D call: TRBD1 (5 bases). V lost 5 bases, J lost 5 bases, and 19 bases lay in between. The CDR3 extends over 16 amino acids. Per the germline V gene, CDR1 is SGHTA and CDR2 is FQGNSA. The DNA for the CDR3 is TGTGCCAGCAGCCGGACACTCTTTCCTATCAACAATGAGCAGTTCTTC. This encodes CASSRTLFPINNEQFF. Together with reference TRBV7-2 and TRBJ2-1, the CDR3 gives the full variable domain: GAGVSQSPSNKVTEKGKDVELRCDPISGHTALYWYRQSLGQGLEFLIYFQGNSAPDKSGLPSDRFSAERTGGSVSTLTIQRTQQEDSAVYLCASSRTLFPINNEQFFGPGTRLTVL.

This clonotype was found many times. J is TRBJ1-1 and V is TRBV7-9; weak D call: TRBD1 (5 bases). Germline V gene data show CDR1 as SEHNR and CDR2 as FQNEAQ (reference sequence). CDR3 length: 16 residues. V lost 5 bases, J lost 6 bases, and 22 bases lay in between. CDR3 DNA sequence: TGTGCCAGCAGCCACAAGGGGCGTTGGGAGGCCTCTGAAGCTTTCTTT. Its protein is CASSHKGRWEASEAFF.